This TCR beta chain originates from a study of blood T cell repertoires in COVID-19. Turning to the study itself: The cDNA or gDNA used as material had been derived from T cells, B-cell-depleted T cells, or PBMCs.

The germline V gene has CDR1 SGHTA and CDR2 FQGNSA. The CDR3 totals 13 residues. The ends were cut back, 3 bases at V and 1 base at J, with 6 bases in the middle. The method was immunoSEQ multiplex PCR; TCRdb's version includes in-frame clones alone and lacks a portion of them. The sample has fewer than 400,000 clones, 80% to 95% seen once. Sequenced material: PBMCs or T cells enriched from blood (not recorded which). The rearrangement uses TRBV7-2 and TRBJ1-2, with D uncertain. This clonotype was obtained from a woman in her 30s who had recovered from COVID-19. CDR3 bases: TGTGCCAGCAGCTTTGTTAGTAACTATGGCTACACCTTC. This codes for CASSFVSNYGYTF.